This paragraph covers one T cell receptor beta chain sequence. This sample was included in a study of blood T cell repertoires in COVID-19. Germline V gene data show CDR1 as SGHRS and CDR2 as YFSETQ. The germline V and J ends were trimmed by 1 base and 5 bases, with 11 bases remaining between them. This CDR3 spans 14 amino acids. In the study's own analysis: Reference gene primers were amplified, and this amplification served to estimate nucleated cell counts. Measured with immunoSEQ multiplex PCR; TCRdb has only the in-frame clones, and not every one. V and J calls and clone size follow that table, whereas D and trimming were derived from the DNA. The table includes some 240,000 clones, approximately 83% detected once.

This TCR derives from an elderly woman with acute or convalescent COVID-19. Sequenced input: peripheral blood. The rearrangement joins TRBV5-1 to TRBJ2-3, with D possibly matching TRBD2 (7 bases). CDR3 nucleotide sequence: TGCGCCAGCAGCTTGACAGGGAGGGGAGATACGCAGTATTTT. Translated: CASSLTGRGDTQYF.